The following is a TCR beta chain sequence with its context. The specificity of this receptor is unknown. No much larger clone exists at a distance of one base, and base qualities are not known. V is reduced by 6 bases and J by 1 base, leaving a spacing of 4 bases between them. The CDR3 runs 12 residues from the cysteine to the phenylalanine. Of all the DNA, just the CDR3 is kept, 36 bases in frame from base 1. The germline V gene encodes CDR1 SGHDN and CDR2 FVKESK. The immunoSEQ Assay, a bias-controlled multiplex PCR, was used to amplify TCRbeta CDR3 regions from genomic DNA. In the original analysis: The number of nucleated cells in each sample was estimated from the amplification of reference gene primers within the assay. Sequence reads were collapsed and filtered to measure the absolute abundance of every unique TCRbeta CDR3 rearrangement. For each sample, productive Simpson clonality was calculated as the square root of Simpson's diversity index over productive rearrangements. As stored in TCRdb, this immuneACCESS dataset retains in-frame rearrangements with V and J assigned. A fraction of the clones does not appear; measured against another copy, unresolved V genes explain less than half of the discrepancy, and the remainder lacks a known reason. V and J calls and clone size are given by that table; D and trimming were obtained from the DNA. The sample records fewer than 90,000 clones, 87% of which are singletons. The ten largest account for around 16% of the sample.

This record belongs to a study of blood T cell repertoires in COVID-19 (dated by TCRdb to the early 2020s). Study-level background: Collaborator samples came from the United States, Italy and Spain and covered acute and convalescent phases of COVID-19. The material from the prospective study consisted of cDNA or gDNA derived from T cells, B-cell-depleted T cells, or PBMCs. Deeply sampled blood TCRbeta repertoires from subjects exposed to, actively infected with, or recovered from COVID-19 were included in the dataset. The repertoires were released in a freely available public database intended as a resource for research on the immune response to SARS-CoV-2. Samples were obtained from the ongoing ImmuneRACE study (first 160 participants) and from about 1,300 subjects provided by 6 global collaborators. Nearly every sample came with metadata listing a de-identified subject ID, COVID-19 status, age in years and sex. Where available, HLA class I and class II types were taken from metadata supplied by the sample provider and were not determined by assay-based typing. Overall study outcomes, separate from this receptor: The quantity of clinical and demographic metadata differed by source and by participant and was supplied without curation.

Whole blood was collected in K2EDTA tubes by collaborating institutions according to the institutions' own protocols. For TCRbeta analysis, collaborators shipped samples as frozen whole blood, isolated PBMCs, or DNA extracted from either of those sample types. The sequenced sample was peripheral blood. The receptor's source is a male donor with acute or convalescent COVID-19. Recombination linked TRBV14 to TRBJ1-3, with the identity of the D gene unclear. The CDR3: CASSQSGNTIYF. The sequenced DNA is TGTGCCAGCAGTCAGTCTGGAAACACCATATATTTT.